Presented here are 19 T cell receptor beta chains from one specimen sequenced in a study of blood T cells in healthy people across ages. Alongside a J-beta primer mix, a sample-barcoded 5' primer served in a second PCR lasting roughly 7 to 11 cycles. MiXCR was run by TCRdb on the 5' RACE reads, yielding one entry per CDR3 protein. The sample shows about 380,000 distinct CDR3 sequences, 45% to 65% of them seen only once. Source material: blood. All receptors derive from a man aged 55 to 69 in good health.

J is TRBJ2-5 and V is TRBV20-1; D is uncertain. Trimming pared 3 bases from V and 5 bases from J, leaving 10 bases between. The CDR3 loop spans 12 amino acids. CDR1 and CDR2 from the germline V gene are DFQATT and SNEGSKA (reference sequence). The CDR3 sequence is CSASKEEETQYF. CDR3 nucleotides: TGCAGTGCTAGTAAAGAGGAGGAGACCCAGTACTTC.

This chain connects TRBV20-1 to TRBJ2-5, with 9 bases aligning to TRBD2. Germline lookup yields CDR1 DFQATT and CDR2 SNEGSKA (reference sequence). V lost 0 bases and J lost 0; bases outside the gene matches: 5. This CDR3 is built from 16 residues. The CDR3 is CSARDLERGDQETQYF. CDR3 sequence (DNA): TGCAGTGCTAGAGATCTTGAGCGGGGGGACCAAGAGACCCAGTACTTC.

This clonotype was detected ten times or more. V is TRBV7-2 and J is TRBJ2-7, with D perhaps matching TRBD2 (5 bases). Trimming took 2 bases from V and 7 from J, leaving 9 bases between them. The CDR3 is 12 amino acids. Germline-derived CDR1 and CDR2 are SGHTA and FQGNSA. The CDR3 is CASSLNRREQYF. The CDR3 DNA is TGTGCCAGCAGCTTAAATCGGAGGGAGCAGTACTTC. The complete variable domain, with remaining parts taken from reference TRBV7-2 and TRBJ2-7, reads GAGVSQSPSNKVTEKGKDVELRCDPISGHTALYWYRQSLGQGLEFLIYFQGNSAPDKSGLPSDRFSAERTGGSVSTLTIQRTQQEDSAVYLCASSLNRREQYFGPGTRLTVT.

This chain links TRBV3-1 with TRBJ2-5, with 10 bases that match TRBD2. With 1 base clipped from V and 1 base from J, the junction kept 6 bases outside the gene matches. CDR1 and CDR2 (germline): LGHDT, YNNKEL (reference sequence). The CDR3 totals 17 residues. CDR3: CASSQVLAGAIQETQYF. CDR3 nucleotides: TGTGCCAGCAGCCAAGTGCTAGCGGGGGCCATCCAAGAGACCCAGTACTTC.

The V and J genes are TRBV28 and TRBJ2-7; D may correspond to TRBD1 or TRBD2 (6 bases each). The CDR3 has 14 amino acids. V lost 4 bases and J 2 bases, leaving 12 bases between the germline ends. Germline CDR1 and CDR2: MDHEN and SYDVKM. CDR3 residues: CASSWGDTTYEQYF. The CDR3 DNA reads TGTGCCAGCAGTTGGGGGGACACCACCTACGAGCAGTACTTC.

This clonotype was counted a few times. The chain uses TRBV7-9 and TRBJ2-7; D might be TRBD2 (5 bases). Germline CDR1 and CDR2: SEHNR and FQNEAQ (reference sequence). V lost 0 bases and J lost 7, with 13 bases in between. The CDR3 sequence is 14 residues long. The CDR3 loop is CASSLALGSGEQYF. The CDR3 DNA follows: TGTGCCAGCAGCTTAGCGCTAGGGTCGGGAGAGCAGTACTTC.

In DNA, the CDR3 is TGCAGTGCCCTGAGGGGGGGGAACACCGGGGAGCTGTTTTTT. It encodes CSALRGGNTGELFF. The chain has TRBV20-1 and TRBJ2-2; possible D gene TRBD2, 7 bases. The CDR3 spans 14 residues. CDR1 DFQATT and CDR2 SNEGSKA come from the germline V gene (reference sequence). The germline V and J ends were trimmed by 6 bases and 1 base, with 12 bases remaining between them.

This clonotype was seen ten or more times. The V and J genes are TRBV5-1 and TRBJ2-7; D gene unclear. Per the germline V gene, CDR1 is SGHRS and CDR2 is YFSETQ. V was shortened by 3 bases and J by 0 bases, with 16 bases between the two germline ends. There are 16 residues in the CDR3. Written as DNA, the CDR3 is TGCGCCAGCAGCTCCGGTTTGGAGTGGGGCTCCTACGAGCAGTACTTC. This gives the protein CASSSGLEWGSYEQYF.

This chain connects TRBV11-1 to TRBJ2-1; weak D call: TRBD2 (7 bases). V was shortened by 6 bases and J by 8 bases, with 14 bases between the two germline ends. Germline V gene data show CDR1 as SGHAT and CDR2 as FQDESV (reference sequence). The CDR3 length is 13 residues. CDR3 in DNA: TGTGCCAGCAGAGGCGGGGGCCGGGATGAGCAGTTCTTC. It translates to CASRGGGRDEQFF.

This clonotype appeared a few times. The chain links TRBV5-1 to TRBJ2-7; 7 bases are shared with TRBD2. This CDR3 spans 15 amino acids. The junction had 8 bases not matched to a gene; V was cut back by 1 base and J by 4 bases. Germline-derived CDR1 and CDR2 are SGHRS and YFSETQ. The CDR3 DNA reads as TGCGCCAGCAGCTTGACTAGCGACCCACGTTACGAGCAGTACTTC. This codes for CASSLTSDPRYEQYF.

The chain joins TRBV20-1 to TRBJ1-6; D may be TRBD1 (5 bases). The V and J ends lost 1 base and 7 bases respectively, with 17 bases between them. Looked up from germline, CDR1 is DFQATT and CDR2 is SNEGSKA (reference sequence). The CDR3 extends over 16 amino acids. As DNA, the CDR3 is TGCAGTGCTAGAGGTCCTCCCCCAGGGTCCAATTCACCCCTCCACTTT. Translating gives CSARGPPPGSNSPLHF.

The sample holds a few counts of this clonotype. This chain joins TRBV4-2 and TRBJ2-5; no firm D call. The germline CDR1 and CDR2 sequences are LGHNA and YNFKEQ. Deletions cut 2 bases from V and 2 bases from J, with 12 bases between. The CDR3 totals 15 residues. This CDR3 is CASSQSAPGQETQYF. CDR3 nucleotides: TGTGCCAGCAGCCAATCGGCCCCCGGTCAAGAGACCCAGTACTTC.

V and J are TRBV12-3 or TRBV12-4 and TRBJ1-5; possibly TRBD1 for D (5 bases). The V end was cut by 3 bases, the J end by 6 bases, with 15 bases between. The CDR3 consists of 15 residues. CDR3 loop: CASSFGTAASQPQHF. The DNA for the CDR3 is TGTGCCAGCAGTTTCGGGACCGCCGCAAGTCAGCCCCAGCATTTT.

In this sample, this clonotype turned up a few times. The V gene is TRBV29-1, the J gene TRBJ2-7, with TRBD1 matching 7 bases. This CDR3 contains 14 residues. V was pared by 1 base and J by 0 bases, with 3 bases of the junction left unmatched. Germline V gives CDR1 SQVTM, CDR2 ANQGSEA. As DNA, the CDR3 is TGCAGCGTTGAAGGCGGACAGGACTCCTACGAGCAGTACTTC. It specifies CSVEGGQDSYEQYF.

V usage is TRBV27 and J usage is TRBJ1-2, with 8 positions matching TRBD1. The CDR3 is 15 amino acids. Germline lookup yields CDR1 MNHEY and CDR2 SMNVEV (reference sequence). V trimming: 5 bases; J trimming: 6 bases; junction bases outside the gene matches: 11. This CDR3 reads CASSQRQGWVNGYTF. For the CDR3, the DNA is TGTGCCAGCAGTCAGAGACAGGGGTGGGTGAATGGCTACACCTTC.

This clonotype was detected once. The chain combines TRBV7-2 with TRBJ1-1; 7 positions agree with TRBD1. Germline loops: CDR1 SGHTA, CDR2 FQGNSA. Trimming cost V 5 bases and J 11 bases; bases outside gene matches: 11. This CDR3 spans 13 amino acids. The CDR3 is CASSPSGGGMAFF. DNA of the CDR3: TGTGCCAGCAGCCCATCAGGGGGTGGTATGGCTTTCTTT.

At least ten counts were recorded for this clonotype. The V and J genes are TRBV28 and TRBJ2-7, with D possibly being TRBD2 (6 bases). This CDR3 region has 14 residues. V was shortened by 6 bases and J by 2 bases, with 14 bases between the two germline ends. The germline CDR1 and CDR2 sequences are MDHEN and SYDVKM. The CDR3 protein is CASRVGGPTYEQYF. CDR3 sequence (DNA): TGTGCCAGCAGGGTCGGAGGGCCCACCTACGAGCAGTACTTC. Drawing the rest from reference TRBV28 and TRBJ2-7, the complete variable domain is DVKVTQSSRYLVKRTGEKVFLECVQDMDHENMFWYRQDPGLGLRLIYFSYDVKMKEKGDIPEGYSVSREKKERFSLILESASTNQTSMYLCASRVGGPTYEQYFGPGTRLTVT.

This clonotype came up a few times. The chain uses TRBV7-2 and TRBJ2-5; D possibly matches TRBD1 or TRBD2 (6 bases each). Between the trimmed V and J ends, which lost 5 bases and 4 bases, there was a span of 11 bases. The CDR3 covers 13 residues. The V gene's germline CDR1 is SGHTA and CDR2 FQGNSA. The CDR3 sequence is CASSTGTAETQYF. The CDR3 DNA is TGTGCCAGCAGCACAGGGACTGCAGAGACCCAGTACTTC.

DNA for the CDR3: TGTGCCAGCAGCCCCCTTGAGATAGCGGGTAGGGGAACCGGGGAGCTGTTTTTT. Protein sequence: CASSPLEIAGRGTGELFF. The chain uses TRBV3-1 and TRBJ2-2, with 7 bases lining up with TRBD2. Germline trimming cut 4 bases from V and 5 bases from J; bases unmatched to any gene: 16. In germline, CDR1 is LGHDT, CDR2 YNNKEL (reference sequence). The CDR3 has 18 amino acids.